This is a list of T cell receptor beta chains from one sample in a study of CD8 T cells in ankylosing spondylitis. TCRdb processed the 5' RACE reads anew with MiXCR; each CDR3 protein has one entry. The profile covers hundreds of thousands of distinct CDR3 sequences, with about 11% appearing a single time and just over 0.5% taken by the ten largest. The sample taken for sequencing was blood, either unsorted or a sorted T cell fraction (not recorded which). The origin of the receptors is a male donor with ankylosing spondylitis. The CDR3 runs from the conserved cysteine through the conserved F or W. The D gene is left open where the match is weak. Clone sizes are given selectively: once, few, many, or a class where the clone is expanded.

clone_size	d_call	v_call	j_call	cdr3_nt	cdr3_aa
few	.	TRBV28	TRBJ1-1	TGTGCCAGCAGTCCCCCCGAGACCCTTTTGAACGCTTTCTTT	CASSPPETLLNAFF
.	.	TRBV20-1	TRBJ2-3	TGCCTGCTACTAGAAGTCGGCACAGATACGCAGTATTTT	CLLLEVGTDTQYF
few	.	TRBV7-2	TRBJ2-4	TGTGCCAGCAGCCTAGGACGCGCACCTGGAAACATTCAGTACTTC	CASSLGRAPGNIQYF
many	.	TRBV29-1	TRBJ1-1	TGCAGCGTTGAGGTTACTGAAGCTTTCTTT	CSVEVTEAFF
.	.	TRBV15	TRBJ2-3	TGTGCCACCAGCAGATCCCCGCCGGATACGCAGTATTTT	CATSRSPPDTQYF
.	.	TRBV10-3	TRBJ1-3	TGTGCCACAAGGACAGACAGAAACACCATATATTTT	CATRTDRNTIYF
few	TRBD1	TRBV7-2	TRBJ2-1	TGTGCCAGCAGCCAACAGTCACAGGGGGATGAGCAGTTCTTC	CASSQQSQGDEQFF
once	.	TRBV5-1	TRBJ2-7	TGCGCCAGCAGCCACCGGGACATCTCCTACGAGCAGTACTTC	CASSHRDISYEQYF
.	.	TRBV24-1	TRBJ2-2	TGTGCCACCGGGGCAGAAACGAACACCGGGGAGCTGTTTTTT	CATGAETNTGELFF
.	.	TRBV12-3/TRBV12-4	TRBJ1-1	TGTGCCAGCAGTTGGGGGCGGCAGGCTGAAGCTTTCTTT	CASSWGRQAEAFF